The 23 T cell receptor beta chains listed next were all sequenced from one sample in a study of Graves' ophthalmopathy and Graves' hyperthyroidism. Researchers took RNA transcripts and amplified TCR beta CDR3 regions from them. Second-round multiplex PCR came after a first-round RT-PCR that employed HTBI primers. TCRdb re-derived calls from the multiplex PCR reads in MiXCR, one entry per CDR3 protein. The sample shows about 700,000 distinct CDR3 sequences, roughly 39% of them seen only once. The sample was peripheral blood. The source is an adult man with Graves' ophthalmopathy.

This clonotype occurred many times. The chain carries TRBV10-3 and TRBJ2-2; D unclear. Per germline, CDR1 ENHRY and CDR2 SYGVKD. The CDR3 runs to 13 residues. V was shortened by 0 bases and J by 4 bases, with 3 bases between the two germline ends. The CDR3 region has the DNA TGTGCCATCAGTGAGTCGGCCACCGGGGAGCTGTTTTTT. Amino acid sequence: CAISESATGELFF.

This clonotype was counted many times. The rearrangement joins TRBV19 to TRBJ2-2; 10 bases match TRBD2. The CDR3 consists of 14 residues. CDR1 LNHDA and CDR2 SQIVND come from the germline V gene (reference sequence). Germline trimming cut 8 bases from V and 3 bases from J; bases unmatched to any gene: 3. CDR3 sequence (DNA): TGTGCCAGTGCCGGACTAGCGGACACCGGGGAGCTGTTTTTT. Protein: CASAGLADTGELFF. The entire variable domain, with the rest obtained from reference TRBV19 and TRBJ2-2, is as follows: DGGITQSPKYLFRKEGQNVTLSCEQNLNHDAMYWYRQDPGQGLRLIYYSQIVNDFQKGDIAEGYSVSREKKESFPLTVTSAQKNPTAFYLCASAGLADTGELFFGEGSRLTVL.

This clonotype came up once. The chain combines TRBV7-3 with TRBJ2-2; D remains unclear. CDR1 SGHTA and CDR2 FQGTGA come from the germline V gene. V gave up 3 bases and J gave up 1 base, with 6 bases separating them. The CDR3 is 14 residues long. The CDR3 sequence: CASSLALNTGELFF. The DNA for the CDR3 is TGTGCCAGCAGCTTGGCTTTGAACACCGGGGAGCTGTTTTTT.

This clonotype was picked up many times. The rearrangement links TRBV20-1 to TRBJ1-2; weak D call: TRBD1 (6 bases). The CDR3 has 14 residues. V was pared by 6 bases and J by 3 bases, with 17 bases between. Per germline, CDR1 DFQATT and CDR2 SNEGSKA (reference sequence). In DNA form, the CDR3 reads TGCAGTGCGTCACCAGGGGTAGGGGACTATGGCTACACCTTC. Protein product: CSASPGVGDYGYTF.

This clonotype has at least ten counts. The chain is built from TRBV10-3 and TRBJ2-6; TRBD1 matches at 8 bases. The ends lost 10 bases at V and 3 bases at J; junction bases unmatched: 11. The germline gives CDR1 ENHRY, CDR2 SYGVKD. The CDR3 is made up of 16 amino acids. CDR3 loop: CASRLGRGLGANVLTF. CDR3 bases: TGTGCCAGCCGTTTGGGCAGGGGGCTTGGGGCCAACGTCCTGACTTTC.

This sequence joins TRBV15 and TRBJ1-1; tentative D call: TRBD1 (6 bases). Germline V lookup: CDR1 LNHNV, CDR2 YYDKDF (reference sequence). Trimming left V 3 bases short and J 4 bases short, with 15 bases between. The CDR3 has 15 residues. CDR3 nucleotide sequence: TGTGCCACCAGCAGCCAAGGAGGGGGGGGCACTGAAGCTTTCTTT. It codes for CATSSQGGGGTEAFF.

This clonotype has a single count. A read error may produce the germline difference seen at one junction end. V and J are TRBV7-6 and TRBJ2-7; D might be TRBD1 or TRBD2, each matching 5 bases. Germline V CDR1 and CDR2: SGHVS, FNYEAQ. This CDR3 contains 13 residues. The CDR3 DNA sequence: TGTGCCAGCAGCTTAGTGGACACCGGGGAGCTGTACTTC. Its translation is CASSLVDTGELYF. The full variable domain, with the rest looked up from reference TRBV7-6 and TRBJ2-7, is GAGVSQSPRYKVTKRGQDVALRCDPISGHVSLYWYRQALGQGPEFLTYFNYEAQQDKSGLPNDRFSAERPEGSISTLTIQRTEQRDSAMYRCASSLVDTGELYFGPGTRLTVT.

Written as DNA, the CDR3 is TGCAGCGTCACGGACAGGGCCTACAATGAGCAGTTCTTC. Translated: CSVTDRAYNEQFF. The rearrangement joins TRBV29-1 to TRBJ2-1, with TRBD1 identical over 8 bases. The junction had 3 bases not matched to a gene; V was cut back by 6 bases and J by 2 bases. Germline V gene lookup returns CDR1 SQVTM and CDR2 ANQGSEA. The CDR3 is 13 amino acids.

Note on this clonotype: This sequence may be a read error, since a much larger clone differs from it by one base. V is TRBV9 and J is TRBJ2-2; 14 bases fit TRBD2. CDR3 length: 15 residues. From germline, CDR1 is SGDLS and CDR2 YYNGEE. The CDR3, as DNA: TGCGCCAGCAGCGGGACTAGCGGGAGCACCGGGGAGCTGTTTTTT. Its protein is CASSGTSGSTGELFF.

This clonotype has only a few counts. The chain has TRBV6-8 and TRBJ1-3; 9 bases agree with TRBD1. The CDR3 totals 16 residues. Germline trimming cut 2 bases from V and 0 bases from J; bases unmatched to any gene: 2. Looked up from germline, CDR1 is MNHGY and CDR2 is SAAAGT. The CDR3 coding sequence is TGTGCCAGCAGTTACCGGGACAGGGCCTCTGGAAACACCATATATTTT. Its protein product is CASSYRDRASGNTIYF.

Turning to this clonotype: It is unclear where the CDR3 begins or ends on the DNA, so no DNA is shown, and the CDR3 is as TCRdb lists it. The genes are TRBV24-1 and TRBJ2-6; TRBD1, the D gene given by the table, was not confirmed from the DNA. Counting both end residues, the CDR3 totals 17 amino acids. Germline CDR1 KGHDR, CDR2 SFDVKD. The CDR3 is CAITGTGSKIWTRHQTF.

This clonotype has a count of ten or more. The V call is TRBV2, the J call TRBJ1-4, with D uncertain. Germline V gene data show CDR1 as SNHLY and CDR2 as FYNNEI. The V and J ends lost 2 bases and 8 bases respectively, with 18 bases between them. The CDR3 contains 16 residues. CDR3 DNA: TGTGCCAGCAGTGAATCTTTGTCGCAGATCTGGGAAAAACTGTTTTTT. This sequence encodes CASSESLSQIWEKLFF.

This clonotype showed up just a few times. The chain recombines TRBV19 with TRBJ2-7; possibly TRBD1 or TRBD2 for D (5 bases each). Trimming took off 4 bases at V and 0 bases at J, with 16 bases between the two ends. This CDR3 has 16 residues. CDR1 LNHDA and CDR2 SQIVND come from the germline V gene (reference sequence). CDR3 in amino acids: CASSTWDGRSSYEQYF. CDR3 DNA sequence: TGTGCCAGTAGTACCTGGGACGGCCGGAGCTCCTACGAGCAGTACTTC.

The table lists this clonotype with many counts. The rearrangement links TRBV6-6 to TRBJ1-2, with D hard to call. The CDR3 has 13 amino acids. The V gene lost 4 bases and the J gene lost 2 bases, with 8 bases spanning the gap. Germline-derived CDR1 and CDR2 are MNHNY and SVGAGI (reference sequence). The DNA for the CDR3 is TGTGCCAGCAGTTTCGGGAACAACTATGGCTACACCTTC. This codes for CASSFGNNYGYTF.

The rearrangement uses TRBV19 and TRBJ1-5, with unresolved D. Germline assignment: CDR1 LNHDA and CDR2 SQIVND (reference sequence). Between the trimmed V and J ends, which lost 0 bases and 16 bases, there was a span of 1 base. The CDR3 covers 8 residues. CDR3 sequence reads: CASSIDHF. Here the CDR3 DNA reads TGTGCCAGTAGTATAGATCATTTT.

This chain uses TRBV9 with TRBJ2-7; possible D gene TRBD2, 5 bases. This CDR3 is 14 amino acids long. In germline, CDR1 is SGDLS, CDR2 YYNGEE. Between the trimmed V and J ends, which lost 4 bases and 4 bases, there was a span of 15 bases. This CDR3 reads CASSPSYGEYEQYF. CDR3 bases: TGTGCCAGCAGCCCCAGTTACGGGGAGTACGAGCAGTACTTC. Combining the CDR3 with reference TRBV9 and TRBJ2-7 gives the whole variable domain DSGVTQTPKHLITATGQRVTLRCSPRSGDLSVYWYQQSLDQGLQFLIQYYNGEERAKGNILERFSAQQFPDLHSELNLSSLELGDSALYFCASSPSYGEYEQYFGPGTRLTVT.

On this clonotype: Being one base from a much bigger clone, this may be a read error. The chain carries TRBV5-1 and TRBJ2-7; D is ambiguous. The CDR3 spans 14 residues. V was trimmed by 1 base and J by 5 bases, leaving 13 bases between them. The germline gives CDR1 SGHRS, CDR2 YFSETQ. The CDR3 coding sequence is TGCGCCAGCAGCTTGAGGGAACAGAGCGACGAGCAGTACTTC. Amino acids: CASSLREQSDEQYF.

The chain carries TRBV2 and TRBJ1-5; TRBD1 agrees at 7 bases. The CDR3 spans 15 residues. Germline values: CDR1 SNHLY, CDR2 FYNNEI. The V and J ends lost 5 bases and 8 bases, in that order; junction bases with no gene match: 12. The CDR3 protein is CASSFRDSLLEPQHF. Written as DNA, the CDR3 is TGTGCCAGCAGTTTCCGGGACAGTCTATTAGAGCCCCAGCATTTT.

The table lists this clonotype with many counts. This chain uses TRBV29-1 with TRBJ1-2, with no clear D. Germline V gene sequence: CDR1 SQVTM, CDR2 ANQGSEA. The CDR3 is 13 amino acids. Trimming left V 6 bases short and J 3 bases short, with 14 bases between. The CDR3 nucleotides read TGCAGCGTCGAGGCAGGCCACTACTATGGCTACACCTTC. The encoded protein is CSVEAGHYYGYTF.

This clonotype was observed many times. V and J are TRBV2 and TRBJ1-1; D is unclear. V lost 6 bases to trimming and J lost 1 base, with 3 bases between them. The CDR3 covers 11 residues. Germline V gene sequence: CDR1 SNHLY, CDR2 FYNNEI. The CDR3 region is CASRRNTEAFF. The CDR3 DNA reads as TGTGCCAGCAGGCGGAACACTGAAGCTTTCTTT.

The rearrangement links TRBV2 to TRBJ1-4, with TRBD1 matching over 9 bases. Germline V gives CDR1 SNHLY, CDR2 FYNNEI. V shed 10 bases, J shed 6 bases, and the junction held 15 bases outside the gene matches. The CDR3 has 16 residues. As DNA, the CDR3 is TGTGCCATAGTCAGGGGGACAGGGACGGTTCATGAAAAACTGTTTTTT. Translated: CAIVRGTGTVHEKLFF.

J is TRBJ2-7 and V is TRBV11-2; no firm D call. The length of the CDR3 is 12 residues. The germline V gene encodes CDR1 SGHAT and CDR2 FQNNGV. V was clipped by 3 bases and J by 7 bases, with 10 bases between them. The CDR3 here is CASSFYEGEQYF. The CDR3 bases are TGTGCCAGCAGCTTCTATGAAGGGGAGCAGTACTTC. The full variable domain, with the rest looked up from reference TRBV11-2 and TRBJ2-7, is EAGVAQSPRYKIIEKRQSVAFWCNPISGHATLYWYQQILGQGPKLLIQFQNNGVVDDSQLPKDRFSAERLKGVDSTLKIQPAKLEDSAVYLCASSFYEGEQYFGPGTRLTVT.

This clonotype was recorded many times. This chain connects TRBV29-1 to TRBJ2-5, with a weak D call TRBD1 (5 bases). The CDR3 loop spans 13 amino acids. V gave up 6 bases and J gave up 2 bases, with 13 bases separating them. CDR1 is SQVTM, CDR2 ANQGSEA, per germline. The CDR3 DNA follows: TGCAGCGTCGCACAGACAGCACAAGAGACCCAGTACTTC. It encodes CSVAQTAQETQYF.